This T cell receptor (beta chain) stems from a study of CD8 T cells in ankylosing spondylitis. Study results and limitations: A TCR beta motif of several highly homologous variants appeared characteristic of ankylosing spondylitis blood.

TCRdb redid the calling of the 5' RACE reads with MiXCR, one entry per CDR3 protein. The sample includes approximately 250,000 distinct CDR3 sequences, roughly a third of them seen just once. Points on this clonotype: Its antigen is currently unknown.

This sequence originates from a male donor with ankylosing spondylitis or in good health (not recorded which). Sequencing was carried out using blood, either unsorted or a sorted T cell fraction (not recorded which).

CDR3 in DNA: TGCGCCAGCAGCTTGGGCAGGGGTAGGGCAGATACGCAGTATTTT. The encoded protein is CASSLGRGRADTQYF. V gene TRBV5-1 combines with J gene TRBJ2-3; possible D gene TRBD1, 6 bases. Germline V gene data show CDR1 as SGHRS and CDR2 as YFSETQ. The CDR3 totals 15 residues. With 0 bases removed from V and 4 bases from J, the gap between germline ends came to 12 bases.